The present entry profiles one T cell receptor (beta chain) with its context. The antigen remains unidentified. Other DNA sequences in this specimen translate into the identical CDR3. Clones were sequenced by immunoSEQ multiplex PCR, and TCRdb holds only the in-frame ones, with some missing. Among about 1,800,000 clones listed, about 95% were seen once. CD8 cells classed as naive were CD45RO-negative and positively selected for CCR7, excluding terminally differentiated effector memory CD45RA+ cells. Every one of the donors was a Caucasian adult that lived in Nashville, Tennessee. The source of the sample is a study of shared clonotypes between healthy human individuals. Notes on the study in general: For sorted subsets, rarefaction showed incomplete sequencing despite large depth.

The sequenced sample was naive CD8+ T cells sorted from blood. This sequence was found in a man aged 18 to 30 in good health.

As DNA, the CDR3 is TGCGCCAGCAGCCCGGACAGGAGCTCCTACAATGAGCAGTTCTTC. Its protein is CASSPDRSSYNEQFF. The rearrangement links TRBV4-1 to TRBJ2-1; the match to TRBD1 covers 7 bases. Trimming cost V 4 bases and J 0 bases; bases outside gene matches: 3. The CDR3 runs to 15 residues. Germline CDR1 MGHRA, CDR2 YSYEKL.